The T cell receptor (beta chain) described here comes from a study of blood T cell repertoires in COVID-19. Study-level background: Specimens from acute and convalescent COVID-19 originated in the United States, Italy and Spain. PBMCs, B-cell-depleted T cells, or T cells provided the cDNA or gDNA that made up the material.

Trimming cost V 6 bases and J 2 bases, with 14 bases left between them. The germline CDR1 and CDR2 sequences are SQVTM and ANQGSEA. The CDR3 is 14 residues long. Authors' processing steps: Reference gene primer amplification gave estimated nucleated cell counts. Measured with immunoSEQ multiplex PCR; TCRdb has only the in-frame clones, and not every one. That table gives V, J and clone size, and the DNA gave D and trimming. The sample contains 250,000 to 300,000 clones, around 85% of which appear only once. The sequence derives from a man between 50 and 59 years old with active or convalescent COVID-19. What was sequenced was peripheral blood. The chain is built from TRBV29-1 and TRBJ1-5, with a weak D call TRBD1 (5 bases). The CDR3 nucleotides read TGCAGCGTCGCCGGCGGGGACGGCAATCAGCCCCAGCATTTT. This sequence encodes CSVAGGDGNQPQHF.